This record covers a single TCR beta chain. Its antigen is unknown. Nothing much larger sits one base from this clone, and base qualities are not available. The library was generated by 5' RACE. A second PCR of about 6 to 12 cycles was run with a J-beta primer mix and a sample-barcoded 5' primer. A unique molecular identifier was introduced onto each TCR beta cDNA molecule by a template-switch 5' adaptor carrying 12 random nucleotides. At least 3 million CDR3-containing paired-end reads were obtained from each sample. First-strand cDNA was synthesized from all RNA with the Mint cDNA synthesis kit, primed by a TRBC-specific oligonucleotide. Following uracil-DNA glycosylase treatment, a first 18-cycle PCR with universal primers M1SS and BC2_uni_R was performed on all cDNA. Per the source publication's procedure: Each sample was normalized by randomly selecting 1 million high-quality reads, each carrying a distinct molecular identifier. Reads with shared molecular identifiers were discarded instead of being binned into consensus sequences. MiTCR, set to a Q25 quality threshold and the strictest error-elimination algorithm, was used for CDR3 identification, clonotype clustering and error correction. Lower-bound total TCR beta diversity was estimated with a nonparametric unseen species model using Euler transformation. TCRdb reprocessing: public reads trimmed at Q25 with fastp, clones called with MiXCR, in-frame beta chains kept. CDR3 protein sequences are deduplicated, and each keeps its most common genes and DNA. The V and J calls reflect TCRdb's pipeline rather than the authors' work. This sample holds fewer than 2 million distinct CDR3 sequences; about 39% were observed only once. 23% of the sample is taken by the ten largest.

The donors were roughly 40 Caucasian individuals from Russia, aged roughly 6 to 100 years, who were systemically healthy. Around 10 milliliters of peripheral blood were collected from each donor into EDTA-treated Vacutainer tubes. Ficoll-Paque density-gradient centrifugation was used to isolate PBMCs, with at least 6 million per sample. Total RNA was extracted from PBMCs with Trizol reagent, with at least 5.5 micrograms obtained per sample. For every donor, an aliquot of PBMCs went through flow cytometry to measure the percentages of naive CD45RAhigh/CD27high T cells. Between the V and J ends, shortened by 4 bases and 5 bases respectively, the junction contains 17 bases. In the germline V gene, CDR1 corresponds to SQVTM and CDR2 to ANQGSEA. Taken from cysteine to phenylalanine, the CDR3 has 14 residues. Left in the record is the CDR3 DNA by itself, 42 bases read in frame from the first base. The data stem from a study of blood T cells in healthy people across ages (dated by TCRdb to 2015 to 2017). For context, the study as a whole: In model experiments, template switching captured about one uniquely barcoded TCR beta cDNA molecule for every two T cells. To track age-related changes in TCR beta repertoire diversity, the study relied on deep sequencing normalized with unique cDNA molecular identifiers. The donors were split into four age groups: young (average roughly 15 years), middle-aged (around 37), aged (roughly 68) and long-lived (over 75). Donors of different ages were randomly distributed across sequencing lanes to avoid experimental bias. For two donors (one aged 18 to 30 and one aged 80 or older), the study analyzed two additional independent replicas of 1 million unique cDNA reads from the same blood draw.

The paper as a whole reports these results and caveats: The CMV infection status of donors was not known, potentially confounding age-related changes in expanded clonotypes. The long-lived group showed more naive CD4+ T cells, fewer expanded clones and increased TCR diversity than the aged group, suggesting age selection. Estimates of total diversity based on one million sequenced T cells were considered lower bounds and underestimates. Bulk unsorted PBMC profiling prevented conclusive comparison of naive and antigen-experienced compartments. As age increased, observed TCR beta diversity per million T cells dropped in a roughly linear way, and a significant reduction was already evident by age 40. The percentage of naive T cells measured by flow cytometry correlated strongly with observed TCR beta diversity.

The chain joins TRBV29-1 to TRBJ1-1, with no confidently assigned D gene. Material for sequencing was blood. This sequence originates from a human donor in good health. The nucleotides read TGCAGCGTTGGTGGATATTCAGGAGGGACTGAAGCTTTCTTT. This codes for CSVGGYSGGTEAFF.